This TCR beta chain was recorded in a study of cytomegalovirus exposure and HLA in healthy donors. The PCR employed 60 Vbeta primers together with 13 Jbeta primers. The assay was immunoSEQ multiplex PCR, and TCRdb's table has in-frame clones only and misses some. Here the sample spans just over 150,000 clones, around 84% being singletons. This CDR3 has 14 amino acids. CDR1 and CDR2 (germline): SEHNR, FQNEAQ (reference sequence). V was trimmed by 5 bases and J by 6 bases, leaving 14 bases between them. This chain links TRBV7-9 with TRBJ2-1, with D perhaps TRBD2 (6 bases). The source is a man aged 45-65 years in good health and CMV-seropositive. Source material: PBMCs. CDR3 DNA: TGTGCCAGCAGCCATCGACTAGTCCGCAATGAGCAGTTCTTC. Protein sequence: CASSHRLVRNEQFF.